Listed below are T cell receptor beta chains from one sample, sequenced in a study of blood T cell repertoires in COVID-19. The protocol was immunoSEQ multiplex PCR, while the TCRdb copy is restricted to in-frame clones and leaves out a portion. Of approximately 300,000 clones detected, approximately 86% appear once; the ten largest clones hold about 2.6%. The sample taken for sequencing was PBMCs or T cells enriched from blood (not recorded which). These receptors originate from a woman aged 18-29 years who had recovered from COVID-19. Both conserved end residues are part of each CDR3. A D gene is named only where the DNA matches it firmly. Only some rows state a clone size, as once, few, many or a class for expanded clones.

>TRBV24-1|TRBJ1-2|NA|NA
TGTGCCACCAGTGCCGGAGGCGACGGCGGCTACACCTTC
CATSAGGDGGYTF
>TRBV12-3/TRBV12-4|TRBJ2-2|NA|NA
TGTGCCAGCAGTTTGCAGGGTGGCGGGGAGCTGTTTTTT
CASSLQGGGELFF
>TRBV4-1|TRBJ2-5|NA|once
TGCGCCAGCAGCCAACGCAGTACATTGGAGACCCAGTACTTC
CASSQRSTLETQYF
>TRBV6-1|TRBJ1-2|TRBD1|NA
TGTGCCAGCAGTGATCTCCTGCGGACAGGGAGATCTGGTAACTATGGCTACACCTTC
CASSDLLRTGRSGNYGYTF
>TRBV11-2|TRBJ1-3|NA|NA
TGTGCCAGCAGCATCCTGGGAGGGCCTGGAAACACCATATATTTT
CASSILGGPGNTIYF
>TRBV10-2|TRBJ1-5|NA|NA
TGCGCCAGCAGTGAAACTGTTAGCCGAAGTCAGCCCCAGCATTTT
CASSETVSRSQPQHF
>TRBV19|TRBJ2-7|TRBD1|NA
TGTGCCAGTAGCTCACCGGGACAGGGGAGCGGCTCTATCTTC
CASSSPGQGSGSIF
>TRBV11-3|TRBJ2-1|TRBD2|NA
TGTGCCAGCAGCTTAAGGCTAGCGGCCTACAATGAGCAGTTCTTC
CASSLRLAAYNEQFF
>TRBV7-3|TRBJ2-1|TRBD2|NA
TGTGCCAGCAGCCGTACCCCGGGACTAGCGGGAGGGAAGGATGAGCAGTTCTTC
CASSRTPGLAGGKDEQFF
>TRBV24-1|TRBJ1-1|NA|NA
TGTGCCACCAGTTCAGGGTATGGCACTGAAGCTTTCTTT
CATSSGYGTEAFF
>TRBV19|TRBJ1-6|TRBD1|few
TGTGCCAGTAGCGGACAGGGTGTAGGCTCACCCCTCCACTTT
CASSGQGVGSPLHF
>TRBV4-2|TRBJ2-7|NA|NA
TGTGCCAGCAGCGTAACAGTAACCTACGAGCAGTACTTC
CASSVTVTYEQYF
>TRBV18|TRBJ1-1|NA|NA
TGTGCCAGCTCACGGGACTTTCGGAACACTGAAGCTTTCTTT
CASSRDFRNTEAFF
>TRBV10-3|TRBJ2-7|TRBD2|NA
TGTGCCATCTCCGTATTGGGGGGGAGGGAGCAGTACTTC
CAISVLGGREQYF
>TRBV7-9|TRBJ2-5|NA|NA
TGTGCCAGCCTCCGGGAACAAGAGACCCAGTACTTC
CASLREQETQYF
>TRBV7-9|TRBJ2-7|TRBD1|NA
TGTGCCAGCAGCCTGACAGGGGCCCACTACGAGCAGTACTTC
CASSLTGAHYEQYF
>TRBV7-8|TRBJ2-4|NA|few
TGTGCCAGCAGCGCATCAACAGGGCGACTCGGAAACATTCAGTACTTC
CASSASTGRLGNIQYF
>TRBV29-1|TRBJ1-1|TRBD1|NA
TGCAGCGTTGAGCCCTCGACAGGGGGCACTGAAGCTTTCTTT
CSVEPSTGGTEAFF
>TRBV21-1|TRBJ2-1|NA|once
TGTGCCAGCAGCAAAGTGGCCAGGGAAAACGGTGAGCAGTTCTTC
CASSKVARENGEQFF
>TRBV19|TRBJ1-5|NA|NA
TGTGCCAGTAGTATGGGAGTGGGGCAGCCCCAGCATTTT
CASSMGVGQPQHF
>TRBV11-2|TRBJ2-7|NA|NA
TGTGCCAGCAGCAAAGAACCGGGTTGGAGCGAGCAGTACTTC
CASSKEPGWSEQYF
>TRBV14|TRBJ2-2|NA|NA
TGTGCCAGCAGCCAAGCTCGGGTCACCGGGGAGCTGTTTTTT
CASSQARVTGELFF
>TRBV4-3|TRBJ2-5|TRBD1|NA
TGCGCCAGCAGCCGGTACCGGGACAGGAGCCAAGAGACCCAGTACTTC
CASSRYRDRSQETQYF
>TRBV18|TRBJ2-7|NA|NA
TGTGCCAGCTCAGAAGCACAGGGAGCAACCAACGAGCAGTACTTC
CASSEAQGATNEQYF
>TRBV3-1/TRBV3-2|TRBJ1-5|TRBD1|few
TGTGCCAGCAGCCGACAGGGCGGTAATCAGCCCCAGCATTTT
CASSRQGGNQPQHF
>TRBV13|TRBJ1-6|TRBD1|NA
TGTGCCAGCAGCATGGGACAGGGGGGCGACCTCTCCTATAATTCACCCCTCCACTTT
CASSMGQGGDLSYNSPLHF
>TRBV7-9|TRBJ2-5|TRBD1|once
TGTGCCAGCAGACCCGGACAGGGAATGGTTTTAGGAGAGACCCAGTACTTC
CASRPGQGMVLGETQYF
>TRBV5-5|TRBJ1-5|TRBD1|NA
TGTGCCAGCAGCTTGGGACAGGGGGATCAGCCCCAGCATTTT
CASSLGQGDQPQHF
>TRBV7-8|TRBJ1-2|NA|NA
TGTGCCAGCAGCTTACGGGGGAACTATGGCTACACCTTC
CASSLRGNYGYTF
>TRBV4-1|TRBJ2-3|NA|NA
TGCGCCAGCAGCGTTAGCGGACGTAGCACAGATACGCAGTATTTT
CASSVSGRSTDTQYF
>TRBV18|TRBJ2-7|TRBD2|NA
TGTGCCAGCTCACAAAGTGGTCGAGCGGGGGGGCTCAACGAGCAGTACTTC
CASSQSGRAGGLNEQYF
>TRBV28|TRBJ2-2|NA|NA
TGTGCCAGCAGTCCGGACACCGGGGAGCTGTTTTTT
CASSPDTGELFF
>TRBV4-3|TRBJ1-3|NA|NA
TGCGCCAGCAGCCAAGATCCTTACAAGTGGACTTCTGGAAACACCATATATTTT
CASSQDPYKWTSGNTIYF
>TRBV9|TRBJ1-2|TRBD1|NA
TGTGCCAGCAGTCACAATCTTCCCGGGACAGGGGGAGATGGCTACACCTTC
CASSHNLPGTGGDGYTF
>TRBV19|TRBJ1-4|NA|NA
TGTGCCAGTAGTATAGAGCACGGGGCTAATGAAAAACTGTTTTTT
CASSIEHGANEKLFF
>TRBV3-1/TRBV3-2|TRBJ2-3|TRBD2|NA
TGTGCCAGCAGCCGGGTACTAGCGGGGGGATCTAGCACAGATACGCAGTATTTT
CASSRVLAGGSSTDTQYF
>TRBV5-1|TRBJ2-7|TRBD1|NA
TGCGCCAGCAGCTCCCGGGACAGGGCCCACGAGCAGTACTTC
CASSSRDRAHEQYF
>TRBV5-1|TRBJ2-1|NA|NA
TGCGCCAGCAGCTTGAGTCTAGCGCTGTACAATGAGCAGTTCTTC
CASSLSLALYNEQFF
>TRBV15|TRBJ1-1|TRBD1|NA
TGTGCCACCCTACCTCGGGACAGGGCCGGGTGGACTGAAGCTTTCTTT
CATLPRDRAGWTEAFF
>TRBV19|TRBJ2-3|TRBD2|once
TGTGCCAGTAGTATGGACCGCTCGGGACTAGCGGGAGGCATAGATACGCAGTATTTT
CASSMDRSGLAGGIDTQYF
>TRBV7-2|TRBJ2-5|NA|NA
TGTGCCAGCAGCTTTTACAGTGCCCTGTTAGAGACCCAGTACTTC
CASSFYSALLETQYF
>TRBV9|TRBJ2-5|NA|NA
TGTGCCAGCAGCGTAGCCGAGGGCGGGGAGACCCAGTACTTC
CASSVAEGGETQYF
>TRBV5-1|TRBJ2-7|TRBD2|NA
TGCGCCAGCAGCGCAAGTTGGACTAGCGGGAGTGGAGTGGGCCACGAGCAGTACTTC
CASSASWTSGSGVGHEQYF
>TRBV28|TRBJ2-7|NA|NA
TGTGCCAGCAGTTCCCGGACAGCCTCCTACGAGCAGTACTTC
CASSSRTASYEQYF
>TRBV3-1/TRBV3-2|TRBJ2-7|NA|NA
TGTGCCAGCAGCCAAGAGGGAATGACAGTTCCTATGTTCTACGAGCAGTACTTC
CASSQEGMTVPMFYEQYF
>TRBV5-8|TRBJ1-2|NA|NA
TGTGCCAGCAGCGTGACAGCATTCTATGGCTACACCTTC
CASSVTAFYGYTF
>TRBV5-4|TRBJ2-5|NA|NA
TGTGCCAGCAGCTACCTAGCCACGGAGACCCAGTACTTC
CASSYLATETQYF
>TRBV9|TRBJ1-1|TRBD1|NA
TGTGCCAGCAGCGTAGCGACAGGGGGCCAAGGCACTGAAGCTTTCTTT
CASSVATGGQGTEAFF
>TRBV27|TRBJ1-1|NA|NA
TGTGCCAGCAGTTTTAGGACACCCACTGAAGCTTTCTTT
CASSFRTPTEAFF
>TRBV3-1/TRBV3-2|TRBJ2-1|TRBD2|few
TGTGCCAGCTCGCTTAATCTAGCGGATAATGAGCAGTTCTTC
CASSLNLADNEQFF
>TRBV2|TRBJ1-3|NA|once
TGTGCCAGCGTCCAGGACTTCTCTGGAAACACCATATATTTT
CASVQDFSGNTIYF
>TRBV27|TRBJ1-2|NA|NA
TGTGCCAGCAGTTTGGGCCAGCTCTATGGCTACACCTTC
CASSLGQLYGYTF
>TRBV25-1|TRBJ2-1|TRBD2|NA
TGTGCCAGCAACAGCGGGGGGTCCTACAATGAGCAGTTCTTC
CASNSGGSYNEQFF
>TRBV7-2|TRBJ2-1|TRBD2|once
TGTGCCAGCAGCCTAGCGGGACTTAGCTCCTACAATGAGCAGTTCTTC
CASSLAGLSSYNEQFF
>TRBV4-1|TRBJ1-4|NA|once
TGCGCCAGCAGCCAAGATGAGGAGGGGAATGAAAAACTGTTTTTT
CASSQDEEGNEKLFF